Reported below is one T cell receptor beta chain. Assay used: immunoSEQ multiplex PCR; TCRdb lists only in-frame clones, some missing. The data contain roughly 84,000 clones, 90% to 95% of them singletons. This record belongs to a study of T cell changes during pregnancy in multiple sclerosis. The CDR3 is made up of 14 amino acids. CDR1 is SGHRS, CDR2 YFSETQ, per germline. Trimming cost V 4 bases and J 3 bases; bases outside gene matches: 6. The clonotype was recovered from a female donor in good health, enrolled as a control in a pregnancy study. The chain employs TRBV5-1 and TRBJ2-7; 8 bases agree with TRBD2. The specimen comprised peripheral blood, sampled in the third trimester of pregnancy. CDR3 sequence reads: CASSQTSVDYEQYF. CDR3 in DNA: TGCGCCAGCAGCCAGACTAGCGTAGACTACGAGCAGTACTTC.